Listed here are 30 T cell receptor beta chains from one sample, sequenced in a study of blood T cell repertoires in COVID-19 (dated by TCRdb to 2018 to 2021). The method behind the library was the immunoSEQ multiplex PCR assay. Not all clones reach the TCRdb copy of this immuneACCESS table, which keeps in-frame sequences only. Checked studies attribute under half of the gap to unresolved V genes and leave the rest unexplained. This sample holds roughly 110,000 clones; less than 90% were observed only once. Roughly 4.3% of the sample comes from the top ten. Sequenced input: peripheral blood. The receptors here all came from a human donor in a cohort sampled during active COVID-19.

The rearrangement links TRBV28 to TRBJ2-1; TRBD1 matches 12 bases. This CDR3 region has 15 residues. Germline assignment: CDR1 MDHEN and CDR2 SYDVKM. Trimming took 7 bases from V and 9 from J; bases not matched to a gene: 10. The CDR3 spells CASTQGGQGASEQFF. The CDR3 coding sequence is TGTGCCAGCACCCAGGGGGGACAGGGGGCCAGTGAGCAGTTCTTC. The variable domain in full, with the rest retrieved from reference TRBV28 and TRBJ2-1, is DVKVTQSSRYLVKRTGEKVFLECVQDMDHENMFWYRQDPGLGLRLIYFSYDVKMKEKGDIPEGYSVSREKKERFSLILESASTNQTSMYLCASTQGGQGASEQFFGPGTRLTVL.

The CDR3, as DNA: TGTGCCAGCACCTTCGGGGGTGGCACTGAAGCTTTCTTT. Residues: CASTFGGGTEAFF. V is TRBV7-9 and J is TRBJ1-1; D perhaps matches TRBD1 (5 bases). Between the trimmed V and J ends, which lost 7 bases and 4 bases, there was a span of 13 bases. The germline CDR1 and CDR2 sequences are SEHNR and FQNEAQ (reference sequence). The CDR3 contains 13 residues.

This chain links TRBV24-1 with TRBJ2-3; the D gene is possibly TRBD1 (6 bases). Germline lookup yields CDR1 KGHDR and CDR2 SFDVKD. This CDR3 has 14 residues. The V end was cut by 7 bases, the J end by 0 bases, with 10 bases between. CDR3 DNA: TGTGCCACCAGCCGGGACATTAGCACAGATACGCAGTATTTT. Translated, it gives CATSRDISTDTQYF.

This clone showed up just a few times. The chain combines TRBV24-1 with TRBJ2-3; TRBD2 matches at 8 bases. CDR3 size: 17 residues. V was pared by 5 bases and J by 6 bases, with 15 bases of the junction left unmatched. The germline V gene has CDR1 KGHDR and CDR2 SFDVKD. The CDR3 sequence is CATSGRVSGMISDTQYF. CDR3 DNA: TGTGCCACCAGTGGCCGTGTTAGCGGGATGATCAGCGATACGCAGTATTTT.

This clone occurred a few times. This chain joins TRBV2 and TRBJ1-2; 9 nucleotides line up with TRBD1. The length of the CDR3 is 15 residues. V shed 6 bases, J shed 2 bases, and the junction held 7 bases outside the gene matches. In germline, CDR1 is SNHLY, CDR2 FYNNEI. The CDR3: CASRETGGSNYGYTF. DNA for the CDR3: TGTGCCAGCAGGGAGACAGGGGGATCGAACTATGGCTACACCTTC. Supplemented by reference TRBV2 and TRBJ1-2, the full variable domain reads EPEVTQTPSHQVTQMGQEVILRCVPISNHLYFYWYRQILGQKVEFLVSFYNNEISEKSEIFDDQFSVERPDGSNFTLKIRSTKLEDSAMYFCASRETGGSNYGYTFGSGTRLTVV.

V and J are TRBV5-1 and TRBJ2-3; 7 bases are a match to TRBD2. This CDR3 spans 12 amino acids. J lost 6 bases, V lost 4 bases, and 2 bases had no gene match. Germline CDR1 and CDR2: SGHRS and YFSETQ. CDR3: CASSRLADTQYF. The CDR3 bases are TGCGCCAGCAGCCGACTAGCTGATACGCAGTATTTT. Full variable domain (remainder filled in from reference TRBV5-1 and TRBJ2-3): KAGVTQTPRYLIKTRGQQVTLSCSPISGHRSVSWYQQTPGQGLQFLFEYFSETQRNKGNFPGRFSGRQFSNSRSEMNVSTLELGDSALYLCASSRLADTQYFGPGTRLTVL.

This clone occurred once. CDR3 sequence reads: CSVGTGTDTQYF. CDR3 nucleotides: TGCAGCGTAGGGACAGGCACAGATACGCAGTATTTT. V usage is TRBV29-1 and J usage is TRBJ2-3, with 7 bases fitting TRBD1. Trimming removed 6 bases from V and 1 base from J; junction bases left unmatched: 1. This CDR3 has 12 amino acids. Germline CDR1 SQVTM, CDR2 ANQGSEA.

This rearrangement joins TRBV14 to TRBJ1-2; D is possibly TRBD1 (5 bases). V was clipped by 0 bases and J by 8 bases, with 16 bases between them. The germline V gene has CDR1 SGHDN and CDR2 FVKESK. The CDR3 is made up of 15 amino acids. The CDR3 DNA sequence: TGTGCCAGCAGCCAAGATGTGGGCGGGACGGTCGGCTACACCTTC. Translated: CASSQDVGGTVGYTF.

The V and J genes are TRBV3-1 (or the pseudogene TRBV3-2) and TRBJ1-2; weak D call: TRBD1 (6 bases). The germline V gene has CDR1 LGHDT and CDR2 YNNKEL (reference sequence). CDR3 length: 13 amino acids. Trimming shortened V by 6 bases and J by 2 bases, and 10 bases separated the two germline ends. The CDR3 DNA is TGTGCCAGCAGTCCCGACAGGAACTATGGCTACACCTTC. It codes for CASSPDRNYGYTF.

The CDR3 DNA sequence: TGTGCCAGCAGCCGGGGACTAGCGGGAGGCCCCGGGGAGCAGTACTTC. This gives the protein CASSRGLAGGPGEQYF. The V call is TRBV5-4, the J call TRBJ2-7, with 15 bases aligning to TRBD2. Germline-derived CDR1 and CDR2 are SGHNT and YYREEE (reference sequence). Trimming at V came to 4 bases and at J to 7 bases, leaving 9 bases not matched to a gene. There are 16 residues in the CDR3.

This clone was picked up a small number of times. V is TRBV5-1 and J is TRBJ1-1, with no clear D. This CDR3 spans 16 amino acids. Germline V gene sequence: CDR1 SGHRS, CDR2 YFSETQ. V was clipped by 0 bases and J by 0 bases, with 12 bases between them. The CDR3 nucleotides read TGCGCCAGCAGCTTGGTCACAGCGGGAATGAACACTGAAGCTTTCTTT. It codes for CASSLVTAGMNTEAFF.

This clone was found a few times. V is TRBV19 and J is TRBJ2-5; 11 bases map to TRBD2. From germline, CDR1 is LNHDA and CDR2 SQIVND (reference sequence). Germline trimming cut 1 base from V and 2 bases from J; bases unmatched to any gene: 6. This CDR3 contains 17 residues. CDR3: CASSIGLAGLTQETQYF. The CDR3, as DNA: TGTGCCAGTAGTATAGGACTAGCGGGGTTGACTCAAGAGACCCAGTACTTC. Full variable domain (rest looked up from reference TRBV19 and TRBJ2-5): DGGITQSPKYLFRKEGQNVTLSCEQNLNHDAMYWYRQDPGQGLRLIYYSQIVNDFQKGDIAEGYSVSREKKESFPLTVTSAQKNPTAFYLCASSIGLAGLTQETQYFGPGTRLLVL.

CDR3 DNA: TGTGCCAGCAGCAGCTCATCGGGAGTTTGGAAAGAGACCCAGTACTTC. It specifies CASSSSSGVWKETQYF. This rearrangement joins TRBV3-1 (or the pseudogene TRBV3-2) to TRBJ2-5, with a possible D match to TRBD2 (6 bases). V was shortened by 5 bases and J by 3 bases, with 19 bases between the two germline ends. This CDR3 region has 16 residues. The V gene's germline CDR1 is LGHDT and CDR2 YNNKEL (reference sequence).

This clone was detected only a few times. The chain combines TRBV14 with TRBJ2-1, with 7 bases lining up with TRBD2. Germline values: CDR1 SGHDN, CDR2 FVKESK. The CDR3 has 16 amino acids. The ends lost 0 bases at V and 5 bases at J; junction bases unmatched: 7. CDR3 sequence: CASSQERGDGNNEQFF. The DNA of the CDR3 is TGTGCCAGCAGCCAAGAACGGGGGGACGGCAACAATGAGCAGTTCTTC. The full variable domain, with the rest looked up from reference TRBV14 and TRBJ2-1, is EAGVTQFPSHSVIEKGQTVTLRCDPISGHDNLYWYRRVMGKEIKFLLHFVKESKQDESGMPNNRFLAERTGGTYSTLKVQPAELEDSGVYFCASSQERGDGNNEQFFGPGTRLTVL.

The chain recombines TRBV28 with TRBJ2-6; TRBD1 might be the D (6 bases). Germline CDR1 and CDR2: MDHEN and SYDVKM. Trimming took off 2 bases at V and 4 bases at J, with 12 bases between the two ends. This CDR3 has 16 amino acids. DNA for the CDR3: TGTGCCAGCAGTTTAACGGGACATTACGGGGCCAACGTCCTGACTTTC. Translation: CASSLTGHYGANVLTF. Full variable domain (remainder filled in from reference TRBV28 and TRBJ2-6): DVKVTQSSRYLVKRTGEKVFLECVQDMDHENMFWYRQDPGLGLRLIYFSYDVKMKEKGDIPEGYSVSREKKERFSLILESASTNQTSMYLCASSLTGHYGANVLTFGAGSRLTVL.

V gene TRBV18 combines with J gene TRBJ1-1; D not certain. V was shortened by 6 bases and J by 0 bases, with 8 bases between the two germline ends. The CDR3 length is 13 residues. The germline gives CDR1 KGHSH, CDR2 LQKENI. CDR3 residues: CASSLTLNTEAFF. The CDR3 nucleotides read TGTGCCAGCTCTCTGACTCTGAACACTGAAGCTTTCTTT.

The chain combines TRBV29-1 with TRBJ2-1; possible D gene TRBD1, 6 bases. Germline lookup yields CDR1 SQVTM and CDR2 ANQGSEA. The V gene lost 6 bases and the J gene lost 2 bases, with 14 bases spanning the gap. The CDR3 contains 14 residues. CDR3 DNA: TGCAGCGTCGCTACAGGGTCACCCTACAATGAGCAGTTCTTC. Amino acid sequence: CSVATGSPYNEQFF.

The gene calls are TRBV7-9 and TRBJ2-1; 11 bases are a match to TRBD2. CDR3 length: 15 amino acids. V trimming: 5 bases; J trimming: 5 bases; junction bases outside the gene matches: 5. The germline gives CDR1 SEHNR, CDR2 FQNEAQ (reference sequence). The CDR3 region is CASSPRGLADNEQFF. The CDR3, as DNA: TGTGCCAGCAGCCCCAGGGGACTAGCGGACAATGAGCAGTTCTTC.

As regards this clone: Other DNA sequences from this sample encode an identical CDR3 as well. This chain connects TRBV9 to TRBJ1-1; D unclear. Looked up from germline, CDR1 is SGDLS and CDR2 is YYNGEE. CDR3 length equals 14 residues. V was trimmed by 0 bases and J by 1 base, leaving 7 bases between them. The CDR3 DNA reads TGTGCCAGCAGCGTAGGGCCTGGGAACACTGAAGCTTTCTTT. This gives the protein CASSVGPGNTEAFF.

This rearrangement joins TRBV11-2 to TRBJ1-1, with D uncertain. Germline CDR1 is SGHAT and CDR2 is FQNNGV. Trimming stripped 5 bases from V and 1 base from J, with 8 bases between. The CDR3 runs 13 residues. As DNA, the CDR3 is TGTGCCAGCAGCCAGAACACGAACACTGAAGCTTTCTTT. The encoded protein is CASSQNTNTEAFF.

This clone was recorded a few times. This chain links TRBV3-1 (or the pseudogene TRBV3-2) with TRBJ2-7, with D possibly being TRBD1 (5 bases). The CDR3 spans 12 residues. Germline CDR1 reads LGHDT; CDR2 reads YNNKEL (reference sequence). V dropped 5 bases and J dropped 4 bases, with 9 bases sitting between them. CDR3 nucleotide sequence: TGTGCCAGCAGCAGATGGACATACGAGCAGTACTTC. It specifies CASSRWTYEQYF.

The J gene is TRBJ1-2, the V gene TRBV6-2 or TRBV6-3, with D unclear. Between the trimmed V and J ends, which lost 2 bases and 2 bases, there was a span of 12 bases. Germline V CDR1 and CDR2: MNHEY, SVGEGT. CDR3 length: 15 amino acids. CDR3 sequence: CASSYPRTGNYGYTF. The CDR3 DNA follows: TGTGCCAGCAGTTACCCCCGGACTGGGAACTATGGCTACACCTTC.

This rearrangement joins TRBV9 to TRBJ2-5; 8 bases are a match to TRBD1. Germline CDR1 is SGDLS and CDR2 is YYNGEE. The V segment lost 3 bases and the J segment 4 bases; nucleotides outside the gene matches: 17. This CDR3 comprises 18 residues. CDR3 nucleotide sequence: TGTGCCAGCAGCGGCAGATCCGGGACAGGCCCAACGGGAGAGACCCAGTACTTC. Translated: CASSGRSGTGPTGETQYF. The complete variable domain, with remaining parts taken from reference TRBV9 and TRBJ2-5, reads DSGVTQTPKHLITATGQRVTLRCSPRSGDLSVYWYQQSLDQGLQFLIQYYNGEERAKGNILERFSAQQFPDLHSELNLSSLELGDSALYFCASSGRSGTGPTGETQYFGPGTRLLVL.

V and J are TRBV3-1 (or the pseudogene TRBV3-2) and TRBJ2-1, with 7 bases that match TRBD1. J gave up 4 bases and V 0 bases, and 9 bases lay outside the gene matches. The CDR3 covers 17 residues. CDR1 and CDR2 from the germline V gene are LGHDT and YNNKEL (reference sequence). The CDR3 loop is CASSQEILGQLYNEQFF. CDR3 DNA sequence: TGTGCCAGCAGCCAAGAAATCTTGGGACAGCTTTACAATGAGCAGTTCTTC.

This clone was found once. This rearrangement joins TRBV15 to TRBJ1-3, with D perhaps TRBD1 (5 bases). The CDR3 runs to 14 residues. CDR1 is LNHNV and CDR2 is YYDKDF in the germline V gene (reference sequence). The V end lost 6 bases, the J end lost 4 bases, and 13 bases lay between the germline ends. The CDR3 bases are TGTGCCACCAGTAAGGGGTTTTCGGGAAACACCATATATTTT. Its translation is CATSKGFSGNTIYF.

CDR3: CASTINWGEKLFF. CDR3 nucleotides: TGTGCCAGCACAATAAATTGGGGCGAAAAACTGTTTTTT. The V and J genes are TRBV28 and TRBJ1-4; tentatively, D is TRBD1 (5 bases). This CDR3 has 13 amino acids. Deletions cut 7 bases from V and 8 bases from J, with 14 bases between. Germline V gene lookup returns CDR1 MDHEN and CDR2 SYDVKM.

This rearrangement joins TRBV7-9 to TRBJ2-2, with a possible D match to TRBD2 (6 bases). V lost 5 bases and J 4 bases, leaving 17 bases between the germline ends. The CDR3 runs 16 residues. The germline gives CDR1 SEHNR, CDR2 FQNEAQ (reference sequence). In DNA, the CDR3 is TGTGCCAGCAGCCCACGGGAGTCGGGTTTCACCGGGGAGCTGTTTTTT. Encoded protein: CASSPRESGFTGELFF.

This clone was counted between two and nine times. This chain connects TRBV5-1 to TRBJ1-4, with D possibly TRBD1 on 6 matching bases. This CDR3 has 16 residues. Germline assignment: CDR1 SGHRS and CDR2 YFSETQ. V was cut by 2 bases and J by 0 bases, with 11 bases left in between. The CDR3 sequence is CASSFGGHATNEKLFF. CDR3 sequence (DNA): TGCGCCAGCAGCTTTGGGGGACACGCAACTAATGAAAAACTGTTTTTT.

This chain joins TRBV19 and TRBJ2-5; D is possibly TRBD1 (5 bases). Germline V lookup: CDR1 LNHDA, CDR2 SQIVND (reference sequence). The ends were cut back, 3 bases at V and 5 bases at J, with 10 bases in the middle. This CDR3 spans 13 amino acids. This chain's CDR3 is CASSILGLETQYF. CDR3 coding DNA: TGTGCCAGTAGTATTTTGGGGCTGGAGACCCAGTACTTC.

The J gene is TRBJ2-2, the V gene TRBV7-2; D is perhaps TRBD1 (5 bases). Germline CDR1 and CDR2: SGHTA and FQGNSA. CDR3 size: 17 residues. The V end was cut by 3 bases, the J end by 1 base, with 15 bases between. For the CDR3, the DNA is TGTGCCAGCAGCTTCTTGGGGCCGAGGCTGAACACCGGGGAGCTGTTTTTT. Amino acids: CASSFLGPRLNTGELFF.